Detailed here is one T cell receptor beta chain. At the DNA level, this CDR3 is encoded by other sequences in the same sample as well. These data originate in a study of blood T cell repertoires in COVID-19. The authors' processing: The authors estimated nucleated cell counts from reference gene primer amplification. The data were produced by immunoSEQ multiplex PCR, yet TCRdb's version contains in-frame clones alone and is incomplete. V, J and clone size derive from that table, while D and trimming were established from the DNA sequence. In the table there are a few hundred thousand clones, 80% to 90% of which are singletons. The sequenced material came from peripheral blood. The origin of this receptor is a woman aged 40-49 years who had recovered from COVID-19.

The CDR3 protein is CASSGTGGTEAFF. The CDR3 nucleotides are TGTGCCAGCAGCGGCACAGGGGGCACTGAAGCTTTCTTT. The chain uses TRBV7-9 and TRBJ1-1, with 8 bases fitting TRBD1. V lost 5 bases, J lost 4 bases, and 3 bases stayed unmatched. This CDR3 comprises 13 residues. Germline lookup yields CDR1 SEHNR and CDR2 FQNEAQ (reference sequence).